This note documents a single T cell receptor beta chain sequence. Its antigen is as yet unknown. TCRbeta library preparation incorporated unique molecular identifiers. A single record per CDR3 protein comes from TCRdb applying MiXCR to the PCR reads. The sample contains about 500,000 distinct CDR3 sequences, about an eighth of which appear only once. This entry comes from a study of T-cell reconstitution after alpha-beta-depleted transplantation in children. Findings and caveats of the study: Expanded graft clones, several hundred of them, were reportedly the source of alpha-beta T cells about two months after transplant. There were some patients whose high TCRbeta diversity at day 60 came from surviving recipient T cells and thymic progenitors. T-cell counts and diversity at one year following transplant were attributed mainly to newly produced T cells.

Source: PBMCs, mostly from graft donor cells, taken 180 days after TCRalphabeta/CD19-depleted stem cell transplant. This TCR derives from a female patient aged 2-15 years who had a stem cell transplant for aplastic anemia, so the T cells may come from the graft donor.

This chain's CDR3 is CASSYPGLGTGELFF. For the CDR3, the DNA is TGTGCCAGCAGTTACCCGGGACTAGGCACCGGGGAGCTGTTTTTT. The chain uses TRBV6-2 or TRBV6-3 and TRBJ2-2; 8 bases are shared with TRBD2. The V segment lost 2 bases and the J segment 4 bases; nucleotides outside the gene matches: 3. The length of the CDR3 is 15 residues. Germline V gene lookup returns CDR1 MNHEY and CDR2 SVGEGT.